Listed below are T cell receptor beta chains from one sample, sequenced in a study of blood T cell repertoires in COVID-19. The assay was immunoSEQ multiplex PCR, and TCRdb's table has in-frame clones only and misses some. The table shows about 120,000 clones, with approximately 90% occurring only once. Source material: peripheral blood. The receptors stem from a human donor with acute or convalescent COVID-19. The donor label of this sample is uncertain. The CDR3 runs from the conserved cysteine through the conserved F or W. Clone size is not always given. Where it is, it says once, few, many or a class for expanded clones.

V	size	CDR3
TRBV7-3	.	CASSSLLMTGELFF
TRBV4-2	.	CASSQAPDSYEQYF
TRBV19	.	CASTTPGGVGEKLFF
TRBV7-4	few	CASSSPRVFSYEQYF
TRBV6-5	.	CASRQGYTEAFF
TRBV7-2	once	CASSPAGTSVVQFF
TRBV28	.	CASSFRQGYGYTF
TRBV25-1	.	CASSEETGGGWETQYF
TRBV19	.	CASRRNENNQPQHF
TRBV30	.	CAWSYSGYYGYTF
TRBV7-8	.	CASSLTETNEKLFF
TRBV5-5	.	CASSLERPVYTEAFF
TRBV6-2/TRBV6-3	.	CASSYTPERTSGNLNIQYF
TRBV7-8	.	CASMPWRILAGGVGEQFF
TRBV9	.	CASSVDRDTEAFF
TRBV28	.	CASSFQVINTEAFF
TRBV15	.	CATSRGLSRAGANVLTF
TRBV18	.	CASSPPGASGSVRNTQYF
TRBV19	.	CASSMASGMYEQYF